This T cell receptor (beta chain) stems from a study of T cells after yellow fever vaccination. The authors made TCR cDNA by 5'RACE template switching, adding a universal primer site and UMIs. TCRdb independently ran MiXCR on the 5' RACE reads; one entry per CDR3 protein. The table includes fewer than 450,000 distinct CDR3 sequences, 11% detected once. The sample holds a few counts of this clonotype. Its specificity is not known. This CDR3 region has 15 residues. Germline V gene lookup returns CDR1 SGHNT and CDR2 YYREEE (reference sequence). With 5 bases removed from V and 4 bases from J, the gap between germline ends came to 15 bases. Notes on the study in general: FACS-sorted repertoires could contain abundant clonotypes contaminating from the bulk population. Primary-vaccination clones mostly resurfaced post-booster (around 96% CD4, roughly 90% CD8).

The sequencing used PBMCs, collected on the day of the first yellow fever vaccination. The chain combines TRBV5-4 with TRBJ2-2, with unresolved D. The receptor was derived from a man aged 18 to 29 who received the YFV17D yellow fever vaccine. CDR3 bases: TGTGCCAGCAGGTCGGCAGACGTAGGCACCGGGGAGCTGTTTTTT. Its translation: CASRSADVGTGELFF.